These T cell receptor beta chains were read from a single sample in a study of cytotoxic CD8 clonotypes in ibrutinib-treated CLL. This table comes from immunoSEQ multiplex PCR, and its TCRdb copy is limited to in-frame clones, with some not included. The sample has about 40,000 clones; 68% are singletons. Sequencing was performed on PBMCs, taken at disease progression, from a patient treated with ibrutinib. All receptors derive from a human donor with chronic lymphocytic leukemia. Each CDR3 is given with its conserved first and last residue. D genes are given only for firm matches. Size tells how often a clone was seen (once, few, many) or the class of an expanded clone, and some rows leave it out.

clone size	V gene	J gene	D gene	CDR3 DNA	CDR3 protein
few	TRBV5-1	TRBJ2-1	TRBD2	TGCGCCAGCAGCTTGGACGCTAGCGGATGGATCGGGGATGAGCAGTTCTTC	CASSLDASGWIGDEQFF
NA	TRBV5-1	TRBJ2-1	TRBD2	TGCGCCAGCAGCCCATGGACTAGCGGCATCAATGAGCAGTTCTTC	CASSPWTSGINEQFF
NA	TRBV7-2	TRBJ2-3	TRBD1	TGTGCCAGCAGCTTGGACAGGGTCACAGATACGCAGTATTTT	CASSLDRVTDTQYF
few	TRBV27	TRBJ2-2	NA	TGTGCCAGCAGTTCCATCATAAGGACCGGGGAGCTGTTTTTT	CASSSIIRTGELFF
NA	TRBV9	TRBJ2-7	NA	TGTGCCAGCAGCGTAGCTATAGGGTTCGGGGACGAGCAGTACTTC	CASSVAIGFGDEQYF
NA	TRBV27	TRBJ1-4	NA	TGTGCCAGCAGTTTCAACGACCTTGAAAAACTGTTTTTT	CASSFNDLEKLFF
NA	TRBV6-1	TRBJ1-5	TRBD1	TGTGCCAGCAGGGGACAGGGGTATCAGCCCCAGCATTTT	CASRGQGYQPQHF
NA	TRBV5-1	TRBJ2-1	TRBD2	TGCGCCTCCTTCGGGACTAGCGGGCATAATGAGCAGTTCTTC	CASFGTSGHNEQFF
few	TRBV6-1	TRBJ2-7	TRBD2	TGTGCCAGCAGTGAAGCAAGCTTGGCTAGCGGATACGAGCAGTACTTC	CASSEASLASGYEQYF
NA	TRBV7-9	TRBJ2-4	NA	TGTGCCAGCAGCAAGGAGGTCAGAGCCAAAAACATTCAGTACTTC	CASSKEVRAKNIQYF
NA	TRBV27	TRBJ2-1	TRBD2	TGTGCCAGCAGTCGGGTAGCGGGAACCTACAATGAGCAGTTCTTC	CASSRVAGTYNEQFF
NA	TRBV18	TRBJ1-5	NA	TGTGCCAGCTCCGACGCCGGTGTGGGCAATCAGCCCCAGCATTTT	CASSDAGVGNQPQHF
NA	TRBV4-3	TRBJ2-3	TRBD2	TGCGCCAGCAGCCCCGTGACTAGCGGGATCCCCCCAGATACGCAGTATTTT	CASSPVTSGIPPDTQYF
few	TRBV19	TRBJ2-3	NA	TGTGCCAGTAGTATAGGGAGATACACAGATACGCAGTATTTT	CASSIGRYTDTQYF
NA	TRBV2	TRBJ2-1	TRBD2	TGTGCCAGCAGTGTAGCGGGACTAACCTACAATGAGCAGTTCTTC	CASSVAGLTYNEQFF
few	TRBV29-1	TRBJ2-1	NA	TGCAGCGTTGTCCCTGTCTCCTACAATGAGCAGTTCTTC	CSVVPVSYNEQFF
NA	TRBV11-3	TRBJ1-1	NA	TGTGCCAGCAGCTTACATAGGATGGGGCCTAATAACACTGAAGCTTTCTTT	CASSLHRMGPNNTEAFF
NA	TRBV7-6	TRBJ2-7	TRBD2	TGTGCCAGCAGCTCTAGCGGTTACGAGCAGTACTTC	CASSSSGYEQYF
NA	TRBV5-8	TRBJ2-3	NA	TGTGCCAGCAGCCCGGGGGCTAGCCCAGATACGCAGTATTTT	CASSPGASPDTQYF
NA	TRBV7-9	TRBJ2-3	NA	TGTGCCAGCAGCTTAGTCGGGATGGGACCCGCAGATACGCAGTATTTT	CASSLVGMGPADTQYF
once	TRBV6-5	TRBJ1-5	TRBD1	TGTGCCAGCAGTCGGACAGGGTTCCAGCCCCAGCATTTT	CASSRTGFQPQHF
once	TRBV11-3	TRBJ1-2	TRBD1	TGTGCCAGCAGCTCCCAAATACAGGGGACGTTTGGCTACACCTTC	CASSSQIQGTFGYTF
NA	TRBV27	TRBJ2-1	TRBD1	TGTGCCAGCAGTTTAGACAGGGGATACAATGAGCAGTTCTTC	CASSLDRGYNEQFF
NA	TRBV2	TRBJ2-7	TRBD2	TGTGCCAGCAATCCCCAAACCGGAGGACTAGCGGGACTCGAGCAGTACTTC	CASNPQTGGLAGLEQYF
NA	TRBV7-9	TRBJ1-1	NA	TGTGCCAGCAGCGGGAACCTGTTGAACACTGAAGCTTTCTTT	CASSGNLLNTEAFF
NA	TRBV10-3	TRBJ2-7	NA	TGTGCCATCAGTGAGCCGACTTTGGGGGGCTACGAGCAGTACTTC	CAISEPTLGGYEQYF
NA	TRBV7-9	TRBJ2-7	NA	TGTGCCAGCAGCTTAGCACAGGGTTACGAGCAGTACTTC	CASSLAQGYEQYF
NA	TRBV11-3	TRBJ1-1	NA	TGTGCCAGCAGCCTGGGACGGAGCACTGAAGCTTTCTTT	CASSLGRSTEAFF
NA	TRBV28	TRBJ1-6	NA	TGTGCCAGCAGGGTTTCATATAATTCACCCCTCCACTTT	CASRVSYNSPLHF
NA	TRBV6-5	TRBJ2-6	NA	TGTGCCAGCAGTTCCAGGGGCTCTGGGGCCAACGTCCTGACTTTC	CASSSRGSGANVLTF
NA	TRBV7-2	TRBJ2-2	NA	TGTGCCAGCAGCTCCGTTGGAGGGGGGGAGCTGTTTTTT	CASSSVGGGELFF
NA	TRBV4-3	TRBJ2-5	NA	TGCGCCAGCAGCCAAGTTCAGGGGCGAGAGACCCAGTACTTC	CASSQVQGRETQYF
NA	TRBV28	TRBJ1-2	NA	TGTGCCAGCAGTTTAGGTTCGGGGTACTATGGCTACACCTTC	CASSLGSGYYGYTF
once	TRBV30	TRBJ1-2	NA	TGTGCCTGGAAAGGGGCAGCCGGGAAGTCCTATGGCTACACCTTC	CAWKGAAGKSYGYTF
few	TRBV23-1	TRBJ2-2	TRBD1	TGCGCCAGCAGTCACAGACAGGGGGTCGGGGAGCTGTTTTTT	CASSHRQGVGELFF
NA	TRBV19	TRBJ2-1	NA	TGTGCCAGTAGTATAGCGGGACCCTACAATGAGCAGTTCTTC	CASSIAGPYNEQFF
NA	TRBV19	TRBJ2-7	TRBD1	TGTGCCAGTAGTATACAGGGGGCTCCAGCCGAGCAGTACTTC	CASSIQGAPAEQYF
NA	TRBV2	TRBJ2-3	TRBD2	TGTGCCAGCAGTGAAAAGGGAAGAGCGGGGAGAGGGTTCACAGATACGCAGTATTTT	CASSEKGRAGRGFTDTQYF
NA	TRBV4-1	TRBJ1-6	TRBD1	TGCGCCAGCAGCCAAGATCCCAGACAGGGGCTTCTTAATTCACCCCTCCACTTT	CASSQDPRQGLLNSPLHF
NA	TRBV7-9	TRBJ1-1	NA	TGTGCCAGCAGCTCACAGGGTCCCACTGAAGCTTTCTTT	CASSSQGPTEAFF
NA	TRBV6-6	TRBJ2-7	NA	TGTGCCAGCAGTTACGACAGGGGACTATCCTACGAGCAGTACTTC	CASSYDRGLSYEQYF
NA	TRBV10-3	TRBJ2-2	TRBD2	TGTGCCATCAGAACCGGGACTAGCGGGAGTGCCGGGGAGCTGTTTTTT	CAIRTGTSGSAGELFF